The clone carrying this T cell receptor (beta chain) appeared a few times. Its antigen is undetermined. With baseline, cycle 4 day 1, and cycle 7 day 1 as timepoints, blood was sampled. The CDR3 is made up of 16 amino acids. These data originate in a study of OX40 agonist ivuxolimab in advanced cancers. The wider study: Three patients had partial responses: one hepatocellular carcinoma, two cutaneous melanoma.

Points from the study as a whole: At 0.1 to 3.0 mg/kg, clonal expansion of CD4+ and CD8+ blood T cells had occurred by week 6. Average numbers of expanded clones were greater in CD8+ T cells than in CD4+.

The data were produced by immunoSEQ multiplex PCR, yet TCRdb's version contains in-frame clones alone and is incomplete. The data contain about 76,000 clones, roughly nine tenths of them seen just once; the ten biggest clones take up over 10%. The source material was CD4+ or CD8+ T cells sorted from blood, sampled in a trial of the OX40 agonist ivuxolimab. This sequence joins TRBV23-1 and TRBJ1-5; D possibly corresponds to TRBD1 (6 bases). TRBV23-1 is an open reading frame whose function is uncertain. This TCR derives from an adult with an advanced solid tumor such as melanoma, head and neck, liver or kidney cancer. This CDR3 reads CAALGGSIGGNQPQHF. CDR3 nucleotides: TGCGCAGCTCTAGGGGGAAGTATCGGAGGCAATCAGCCCCAGCATTTT.